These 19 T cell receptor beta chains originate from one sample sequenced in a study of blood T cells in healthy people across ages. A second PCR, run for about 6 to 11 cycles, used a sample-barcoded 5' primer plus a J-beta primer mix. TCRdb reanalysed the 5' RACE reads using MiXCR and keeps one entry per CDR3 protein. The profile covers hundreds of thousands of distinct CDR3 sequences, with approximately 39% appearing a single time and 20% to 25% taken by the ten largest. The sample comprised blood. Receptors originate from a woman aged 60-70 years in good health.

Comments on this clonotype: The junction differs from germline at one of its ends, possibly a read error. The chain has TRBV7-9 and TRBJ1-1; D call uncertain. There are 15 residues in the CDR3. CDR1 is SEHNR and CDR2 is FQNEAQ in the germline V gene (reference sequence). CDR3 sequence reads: CTSSRGPRFNTEAFF. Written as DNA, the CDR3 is TGTACCAGCAGCCGAGGACCGCGGTTTAACACTGAAGCTTTCTTT.

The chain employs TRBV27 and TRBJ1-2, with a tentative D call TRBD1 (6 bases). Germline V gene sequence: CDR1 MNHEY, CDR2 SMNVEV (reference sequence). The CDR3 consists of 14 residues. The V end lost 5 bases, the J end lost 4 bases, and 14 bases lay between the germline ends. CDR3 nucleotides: TGTGCCAGCAGTCCGGGGGCCCGGCCCTATGGCTACACCTTC. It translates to CASSPGARPYGYTF.

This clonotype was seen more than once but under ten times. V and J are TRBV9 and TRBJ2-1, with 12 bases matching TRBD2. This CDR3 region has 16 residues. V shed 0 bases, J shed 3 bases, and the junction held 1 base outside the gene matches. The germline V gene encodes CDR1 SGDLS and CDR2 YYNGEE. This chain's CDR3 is CASSVGTSGVYNEQFF. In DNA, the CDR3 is TGTGCCAGCAGCGTAGGGACTAGCGGGGTCTACAATGAGCAGTTCTTC. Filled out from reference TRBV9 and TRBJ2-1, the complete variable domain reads DSGVTQTPKHLITATGQRVTLRCSPRSGDLSVYWYQQSLDQGLQFLIQYYNGEERAKGNILERFSAQQFPDLHSELNLSSLELGDSALYFCASSVGTSGVYNEQFFGPGTRLTVL.

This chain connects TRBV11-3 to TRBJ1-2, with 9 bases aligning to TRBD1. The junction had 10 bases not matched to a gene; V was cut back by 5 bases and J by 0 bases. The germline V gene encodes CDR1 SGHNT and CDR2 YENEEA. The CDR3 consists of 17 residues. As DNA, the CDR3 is TGTGCCAGCAGCCTCAAGGACAGGGGACCAGCTAACTATGGCTACACCTTC. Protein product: CASSLKDRGPANYGYTF.

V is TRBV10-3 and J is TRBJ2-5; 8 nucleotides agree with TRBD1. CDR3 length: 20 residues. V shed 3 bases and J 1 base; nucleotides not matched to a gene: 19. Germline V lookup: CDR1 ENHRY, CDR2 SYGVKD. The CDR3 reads CAISDLSTGDPTVGQETQYF. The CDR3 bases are TGTGCCATCAGTGACCTCTCGACAGGGGATCCCACGGTCGGCCAAGAGACCCAGTACTTC.

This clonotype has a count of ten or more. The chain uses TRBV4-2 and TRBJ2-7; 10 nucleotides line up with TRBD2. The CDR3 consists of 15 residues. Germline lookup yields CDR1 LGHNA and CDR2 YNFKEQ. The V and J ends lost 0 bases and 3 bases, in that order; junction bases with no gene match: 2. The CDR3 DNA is TGTGCCAGCAGCCAAGAGCTAGCGGGAGTCTACGAGCAGTACTTC. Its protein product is CASSQELAGVYEQYF.

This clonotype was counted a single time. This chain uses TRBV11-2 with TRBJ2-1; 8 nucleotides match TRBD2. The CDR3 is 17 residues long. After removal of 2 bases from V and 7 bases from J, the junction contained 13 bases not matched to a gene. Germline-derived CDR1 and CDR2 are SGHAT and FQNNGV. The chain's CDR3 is CASSLRRSGSGENEQFF. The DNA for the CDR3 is TGTGCCAGCAGCTTAAGACGGAGCGGGAGTGGTGAAAATGAGCAGTTCTTC.

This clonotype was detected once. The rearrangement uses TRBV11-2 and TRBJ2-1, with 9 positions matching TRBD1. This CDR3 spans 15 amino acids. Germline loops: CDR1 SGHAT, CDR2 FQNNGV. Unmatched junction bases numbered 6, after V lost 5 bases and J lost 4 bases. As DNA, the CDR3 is TGTGCCAGCAGCCAAGGGGACAGGGTGTACAATGAGCAGTTCTTC. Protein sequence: CASSQGDRVYNEQFF. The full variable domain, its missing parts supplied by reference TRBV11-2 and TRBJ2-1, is EAGVAQSPRYKIIEKRQSVAFWCNPISGHATLYWYQQILGQGPKLLIQFQNNGVVDDSQLPKDRFSAERLKGVDSTLKIQPAKLEDSAVYLCASSQGDRVYNEQFFGPGTRLTVL.

The CDR3 sequence is CSARPGNQPQHF. Here the CDR3 DNA reads TGCAGTGCCCGGCCGGGCAATCAGCCCCAGCATTTT. This chain links TRBV20-1 with TRBJ1-5; no clear D gene. Germline V gene data show CDR1 as DFQATT and CDR2 as SNEGSKA (reference sequence). The CDR3 sequence is 12 residues long. Trimming cost V 6 bases and J 2 bases, with 8 bases left between them.

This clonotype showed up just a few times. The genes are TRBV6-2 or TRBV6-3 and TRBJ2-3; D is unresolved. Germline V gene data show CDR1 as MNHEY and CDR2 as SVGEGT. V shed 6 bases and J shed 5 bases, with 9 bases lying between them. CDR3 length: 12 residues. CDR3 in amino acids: CASSNRLDTQYF. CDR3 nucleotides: TGTGCCAGCAGCAACCGCTTAGATACGCAGTATTTT.

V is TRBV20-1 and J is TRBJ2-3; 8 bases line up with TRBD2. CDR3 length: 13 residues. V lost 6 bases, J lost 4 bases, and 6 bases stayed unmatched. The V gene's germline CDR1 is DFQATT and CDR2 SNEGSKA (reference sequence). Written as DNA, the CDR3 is TGCAGTGCCCAACGGGGGGGCCCAGATACGCAGTATTTT. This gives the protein CSAQRGGPDTQYF.

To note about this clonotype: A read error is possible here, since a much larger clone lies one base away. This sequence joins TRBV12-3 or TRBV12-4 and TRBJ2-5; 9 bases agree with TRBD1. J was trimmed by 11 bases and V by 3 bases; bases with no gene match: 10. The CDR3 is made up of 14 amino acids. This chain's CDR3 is CASSLGTGNNEQYF. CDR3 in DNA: TGTGCCAGCAGTTTGGGGACAGGGAACAATGAGCAGTACTTC.

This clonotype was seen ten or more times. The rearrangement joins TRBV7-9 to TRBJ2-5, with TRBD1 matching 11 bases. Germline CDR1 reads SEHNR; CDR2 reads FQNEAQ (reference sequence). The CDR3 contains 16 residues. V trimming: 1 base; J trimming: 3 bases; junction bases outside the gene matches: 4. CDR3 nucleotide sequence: TGTGCCAGCAGCTTAGTCGGACAGGGGGCTGAAGAGACCCAGTACTTC. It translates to CASSLVGQGAEETQYF.

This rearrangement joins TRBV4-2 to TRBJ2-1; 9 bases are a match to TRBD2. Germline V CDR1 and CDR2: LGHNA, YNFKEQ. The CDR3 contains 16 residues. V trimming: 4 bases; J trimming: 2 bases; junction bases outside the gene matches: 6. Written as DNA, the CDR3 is TGTGCCAGCAGCCGCAGACTAGCGGACGCCTACAATGAGCAGTTCTTC. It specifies CASSRRLADAYNEQFF.

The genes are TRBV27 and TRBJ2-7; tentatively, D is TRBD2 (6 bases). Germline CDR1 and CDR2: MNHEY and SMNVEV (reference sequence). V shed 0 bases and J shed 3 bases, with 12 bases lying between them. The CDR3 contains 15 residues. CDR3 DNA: TGTGCCAGCAGTTTATCGGGACGGGGGATCTACGAGCAGTACTTC. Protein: CASSLSGRGIYEQYF.

CDR3 protein: CASSRGSWKETQFF. The CDR3 coding sequence is TGTGCCAGTTCCAGGGGATCGTGGAAAGAGACCCAGTTCTTC. This sequence joins TRBV5-6 and TRBJ2-1, with a possible D match to TRBD1 (6 bases). The CDR3 spans 14 residues. Trimming cost V 8 bases and J 13 bases, with 25 bases left between them. The germline V gene has CDR1 SGHDT and CDR2 YYEEEE.

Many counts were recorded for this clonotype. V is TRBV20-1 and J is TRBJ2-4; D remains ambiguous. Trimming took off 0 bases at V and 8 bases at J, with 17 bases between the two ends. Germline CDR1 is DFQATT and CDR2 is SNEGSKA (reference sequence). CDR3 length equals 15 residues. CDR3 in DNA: TGCAGTGCTAGAGATTTGGCCACAACCCAACACATTCAGTACTTC. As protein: CSARDLATTQHIQYF.

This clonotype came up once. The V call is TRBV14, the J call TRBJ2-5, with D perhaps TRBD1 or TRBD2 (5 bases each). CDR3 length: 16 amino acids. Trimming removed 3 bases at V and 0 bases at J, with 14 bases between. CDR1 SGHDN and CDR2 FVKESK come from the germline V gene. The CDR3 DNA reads TGTGCCAGCAGCCAGGGGGTTTCCTCTTACCAAGAGACCCAGTACTTC. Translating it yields CASSQGVSSYQETQYF.

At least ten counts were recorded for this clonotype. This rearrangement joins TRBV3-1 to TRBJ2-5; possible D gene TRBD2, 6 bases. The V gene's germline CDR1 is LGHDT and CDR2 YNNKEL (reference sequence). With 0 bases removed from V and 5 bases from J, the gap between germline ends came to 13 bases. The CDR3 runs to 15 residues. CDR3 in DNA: TGTGCCAGCAGCCAAGATAAACTAGCTCGGGAGACCCAGTACTTC. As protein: CASSQDKLARETQYF.